The present entry profiles one T cell receptor beta chain with its context. Using immunoSEQ multiplex PCR, the repertoire was profiled, and TCRdb retains in-frame clones only, with some absent. The table records 250,000 to 300,000 clones, roughly 90% of them present only once. Seattle's cohort entered during active infection and was followed longitudinally. The CDR3 spans 15 residues. Germline trimming cut 6 bases from V and 2 bases from J; bases unmatched to any gene: 6. CDR1 and CDR2 from the germline V gene are MDHEN and SYDVKM. The data derive from a study of blood T cell repertoires in COVID-19. As for the study in general: Italy, Spain and the United States were the sources of the convalescent and acute COVID-19 samples. T cells, B-cell-depleted T cells, or PBMCs provided the cDNA or gDNA that served as material.

The receptor was isolated from a woman aged 25 to 45 with COVID-19, enrolled during active disease. The chain uses TRBV28 and TRBJ2-3; TRBD2 matches at 9 bases. The sequenced sample was peripheral blood. CDR3 sequence: CASSQTSGLTDTQYF. The DNA for the CDR3 is TGTGCCAGCAGCCAGACTAGCGGACTCACAGATACGCAGTATTTT.